This T cell receptor beta chain is drawn from a study of Ad26.COV2.S vaccination and SARS-CoV-2 variants. Study overall: Intramuscularly, Ad26.COV2.S was given either once or twice, 56 days apart.

Comment on this clone: Its antigen remains unidentified.

Treatment denoted: roughly 19 received Ad26.COV2.S at low or high dose, single or two shots; a few received placebo; per-sample allocation not given. At day 63 after the first vaccine or placebo injection, samples were drawn. Here immunoSEQ multiplex PCR was the method, and the copy in TCRdb shows in-frame clones only, minus some. This table holds about 350,000 clones, 85% to 90% found once. V lost 2 bases and J lost 1, with 8 bases in between. Germline V gives CDR1 GTSNPN, CDR2 SVGIG (reference sequence). The CDR3 length is 13 residues. Notes on the study in general: Non-spike TCR breadth showed similarity between vaccine and placebo recipients.

The chain employs TRBV30 and TRBJ1-1; D is ambiguous. This sample comprised peripheral blood, obtained in a trial of Ad26.COV2.S vaccine versus placebo. This TCR was recovered from a person between 18 and 65 years old who received the Ad26.COV2.S COVID-19 vaccine or a placebo. The CDR3 DNA sequence: TGTGCCTGGAGTTTTACAGCGAACACTGAAGCTTTCTTT. Translating it yields CAWSFTANTEAFF.